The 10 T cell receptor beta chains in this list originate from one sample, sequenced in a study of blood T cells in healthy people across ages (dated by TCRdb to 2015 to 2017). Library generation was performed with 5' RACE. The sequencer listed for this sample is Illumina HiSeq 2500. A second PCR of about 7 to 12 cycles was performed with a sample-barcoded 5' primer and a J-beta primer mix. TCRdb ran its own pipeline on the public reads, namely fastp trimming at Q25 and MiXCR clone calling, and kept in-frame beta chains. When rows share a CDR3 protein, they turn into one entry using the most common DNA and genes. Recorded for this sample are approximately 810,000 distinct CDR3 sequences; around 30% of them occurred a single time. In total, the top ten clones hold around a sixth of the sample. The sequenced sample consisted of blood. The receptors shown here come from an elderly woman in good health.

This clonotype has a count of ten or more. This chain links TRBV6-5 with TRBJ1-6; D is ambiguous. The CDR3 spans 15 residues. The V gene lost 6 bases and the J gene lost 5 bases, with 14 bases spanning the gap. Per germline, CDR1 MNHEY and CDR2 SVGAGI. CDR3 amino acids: CASSVLDPDNSPLHF. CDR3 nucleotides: TGTGCCAGCAGCGTCCTTGACCCCGATAATTCACCCCTCCACTTT.

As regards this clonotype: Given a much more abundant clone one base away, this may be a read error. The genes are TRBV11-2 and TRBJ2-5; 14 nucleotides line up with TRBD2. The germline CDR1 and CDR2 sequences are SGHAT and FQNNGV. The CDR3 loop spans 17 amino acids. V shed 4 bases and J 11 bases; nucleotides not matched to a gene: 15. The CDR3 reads CASSSQTSGGAGNEQYF. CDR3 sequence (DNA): TGTGCCAGCAGCTCTCAGACTAGCGGGGGGGCCGGCAATGAGCAGTACTTC.

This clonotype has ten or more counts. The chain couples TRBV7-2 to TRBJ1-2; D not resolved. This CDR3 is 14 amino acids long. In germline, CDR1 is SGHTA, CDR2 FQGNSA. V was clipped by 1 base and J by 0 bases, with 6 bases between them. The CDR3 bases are TGTGCCAGCAGCTTAGGAAGGGCTAACTATGGCTACACCTTC. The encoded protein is CASSLGRANYGYTF.

The CDR3 DNA is TGTGCCAGCAGCCTTGAGCGGACGGAGACAGATACGCAGTATTTT. It specifies CASSLERTETDTQYF. This rearrangement joins TRBV7-2 to TRBJ2-3; D perhaps matches TRBD2 (5 bases). Deletions cut 5 bases from V and 3 bases from J, with 15 bases between. This CDR3 is built from 15 residues. The V gene's germline CDR1 is SGHTA and CDR2 FQGNSA.

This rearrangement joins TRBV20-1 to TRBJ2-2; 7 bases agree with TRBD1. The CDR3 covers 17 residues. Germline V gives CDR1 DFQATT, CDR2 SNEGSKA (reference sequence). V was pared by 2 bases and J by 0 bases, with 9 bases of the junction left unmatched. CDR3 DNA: TGCAGTGCTAGACCCCCCTCGGGGACAGCGAACACCGGGGAGCTGTTTTTT. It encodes CSARPPSGTANTGELFF.

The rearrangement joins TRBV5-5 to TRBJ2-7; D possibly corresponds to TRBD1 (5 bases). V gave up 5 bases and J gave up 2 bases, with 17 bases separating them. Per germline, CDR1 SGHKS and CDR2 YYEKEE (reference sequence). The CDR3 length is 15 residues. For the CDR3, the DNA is TGTGCCAGCAGTGAGACCTGGACAAACGCCTACGAGCAGTACTTC. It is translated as CASSETWTNAYEQYF.

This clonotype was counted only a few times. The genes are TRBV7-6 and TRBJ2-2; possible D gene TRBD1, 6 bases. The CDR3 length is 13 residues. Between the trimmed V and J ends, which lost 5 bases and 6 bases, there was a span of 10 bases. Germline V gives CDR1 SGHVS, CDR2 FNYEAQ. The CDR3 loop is CASSKTGSGELFF. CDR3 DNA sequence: TGTGCCAGCAGCAAAACAGGGTCCGGGGAGCTGTTTTTT.

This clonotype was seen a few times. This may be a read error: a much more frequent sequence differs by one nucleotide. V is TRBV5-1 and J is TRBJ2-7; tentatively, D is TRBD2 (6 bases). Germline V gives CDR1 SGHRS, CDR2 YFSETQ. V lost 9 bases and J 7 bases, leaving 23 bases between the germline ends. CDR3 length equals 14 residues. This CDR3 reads CATRDSTLDDEQYF. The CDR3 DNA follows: TGCGCCACCCGGGACTCCACCTTGGACGATGAGCAGTACTTC. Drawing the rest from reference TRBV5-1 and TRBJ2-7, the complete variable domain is KAGVTQTPRYLIKTRGQQVTLSCSPISGHRSVSWYQQTPGQGLQFLFEYFSETQRNKGNFPGRFSGRQFSNSRSEMNVSTLELGDSALYLCATRDSTLDDEQYFGPGTRLTVT.

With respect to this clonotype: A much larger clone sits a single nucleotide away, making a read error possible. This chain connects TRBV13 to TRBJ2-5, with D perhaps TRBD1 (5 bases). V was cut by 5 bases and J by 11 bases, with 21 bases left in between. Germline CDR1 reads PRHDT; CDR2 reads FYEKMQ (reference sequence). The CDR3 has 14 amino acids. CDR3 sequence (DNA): TGTGCCAGCAGCCGGTCCAGGGATTACAATGAGCAGTACTTC. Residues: CASSRSRDYNEQYF.

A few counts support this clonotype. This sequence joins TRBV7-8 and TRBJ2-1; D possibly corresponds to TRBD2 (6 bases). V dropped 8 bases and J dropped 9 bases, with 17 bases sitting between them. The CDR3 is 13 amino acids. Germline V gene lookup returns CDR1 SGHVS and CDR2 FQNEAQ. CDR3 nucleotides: TGTGCCAGCTCCACTGGGAGGCGGGGTGAGCAGTTCTTC. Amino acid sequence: CASSTGRRGEQFF.